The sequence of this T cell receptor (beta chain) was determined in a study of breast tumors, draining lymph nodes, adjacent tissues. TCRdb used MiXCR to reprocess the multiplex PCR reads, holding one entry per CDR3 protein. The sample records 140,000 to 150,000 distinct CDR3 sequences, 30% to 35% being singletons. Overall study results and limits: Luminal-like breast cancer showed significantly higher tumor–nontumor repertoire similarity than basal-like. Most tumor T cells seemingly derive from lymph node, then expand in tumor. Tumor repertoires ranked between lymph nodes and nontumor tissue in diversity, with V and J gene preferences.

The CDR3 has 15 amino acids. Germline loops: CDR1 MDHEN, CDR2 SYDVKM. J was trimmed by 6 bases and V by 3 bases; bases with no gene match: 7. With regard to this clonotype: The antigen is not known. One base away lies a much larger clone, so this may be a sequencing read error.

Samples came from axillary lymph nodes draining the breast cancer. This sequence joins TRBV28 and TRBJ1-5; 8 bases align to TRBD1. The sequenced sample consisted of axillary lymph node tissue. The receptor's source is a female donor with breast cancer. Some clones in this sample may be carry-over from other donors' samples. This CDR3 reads CASSFPGQAIQPQHF. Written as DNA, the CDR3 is TGTGCCAGCAGTTTCCCGGGACAGGCTATTCAGCCCCAGCATTTT. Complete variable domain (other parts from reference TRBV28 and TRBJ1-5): DVKVTQSSRYLVKRTGEKVFLECVQDMDHENMFWYRQDPGLGLRLIYFSYDVKMKEKGDIPEGYSVSREKKERFSLILESASTNQTSMYLCASSFPGQAIQPQHFGDGTRLSIL.